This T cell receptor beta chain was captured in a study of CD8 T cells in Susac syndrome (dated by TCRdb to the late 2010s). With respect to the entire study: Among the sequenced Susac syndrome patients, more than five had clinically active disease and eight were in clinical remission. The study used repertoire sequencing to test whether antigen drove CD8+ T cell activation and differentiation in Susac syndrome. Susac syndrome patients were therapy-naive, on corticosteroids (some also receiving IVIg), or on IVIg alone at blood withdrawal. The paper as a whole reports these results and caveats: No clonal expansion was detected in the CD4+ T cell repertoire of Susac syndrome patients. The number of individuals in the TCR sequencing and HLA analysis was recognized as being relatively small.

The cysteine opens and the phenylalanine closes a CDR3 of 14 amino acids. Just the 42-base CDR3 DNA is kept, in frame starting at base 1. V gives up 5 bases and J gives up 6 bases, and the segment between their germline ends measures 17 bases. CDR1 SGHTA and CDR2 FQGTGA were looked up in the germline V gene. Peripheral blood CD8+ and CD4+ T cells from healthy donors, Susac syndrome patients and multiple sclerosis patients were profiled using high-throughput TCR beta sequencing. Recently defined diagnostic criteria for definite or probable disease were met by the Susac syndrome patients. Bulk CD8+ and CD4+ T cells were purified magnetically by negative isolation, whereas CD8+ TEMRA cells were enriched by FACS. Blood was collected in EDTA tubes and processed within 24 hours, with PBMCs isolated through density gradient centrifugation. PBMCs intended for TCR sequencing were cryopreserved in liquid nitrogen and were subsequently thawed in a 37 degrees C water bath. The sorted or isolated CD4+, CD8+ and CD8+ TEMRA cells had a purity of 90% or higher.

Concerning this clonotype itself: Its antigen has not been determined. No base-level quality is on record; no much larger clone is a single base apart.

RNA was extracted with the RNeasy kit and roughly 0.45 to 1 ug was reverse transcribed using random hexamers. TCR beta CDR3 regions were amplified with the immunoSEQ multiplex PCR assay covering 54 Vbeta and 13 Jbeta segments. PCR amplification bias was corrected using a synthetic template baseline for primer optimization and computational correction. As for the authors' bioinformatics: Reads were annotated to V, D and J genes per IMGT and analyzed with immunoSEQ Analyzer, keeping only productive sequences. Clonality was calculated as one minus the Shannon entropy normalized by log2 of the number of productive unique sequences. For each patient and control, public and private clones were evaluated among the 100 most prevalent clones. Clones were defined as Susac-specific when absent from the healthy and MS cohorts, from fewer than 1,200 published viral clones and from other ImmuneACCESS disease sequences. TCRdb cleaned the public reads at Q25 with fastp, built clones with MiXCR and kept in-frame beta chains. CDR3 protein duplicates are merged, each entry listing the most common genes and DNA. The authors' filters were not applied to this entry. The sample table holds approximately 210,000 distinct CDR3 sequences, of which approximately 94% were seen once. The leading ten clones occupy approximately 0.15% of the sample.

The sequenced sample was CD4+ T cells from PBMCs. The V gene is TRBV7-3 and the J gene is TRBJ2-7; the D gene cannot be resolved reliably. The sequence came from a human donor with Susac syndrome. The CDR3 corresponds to CASSPSSVGPEQYF. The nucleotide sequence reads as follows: TGTGCCAGCAGCCCCTCCTCTGTTGGGCCCGAGCAGTACTTC.